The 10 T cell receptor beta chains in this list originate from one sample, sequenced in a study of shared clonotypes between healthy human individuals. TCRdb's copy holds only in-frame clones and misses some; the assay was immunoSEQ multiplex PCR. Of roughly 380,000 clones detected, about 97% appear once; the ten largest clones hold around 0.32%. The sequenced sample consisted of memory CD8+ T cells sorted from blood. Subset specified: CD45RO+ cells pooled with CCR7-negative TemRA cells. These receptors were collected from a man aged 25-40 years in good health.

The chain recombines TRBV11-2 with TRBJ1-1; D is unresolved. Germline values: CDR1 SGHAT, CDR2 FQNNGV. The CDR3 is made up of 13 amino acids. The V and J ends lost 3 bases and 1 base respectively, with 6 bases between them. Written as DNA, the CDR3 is TGTGCCAGCAGCTTCAGGTCGAACACTGAAGCTTTCTTT. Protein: CASSFRSNTEAFF.

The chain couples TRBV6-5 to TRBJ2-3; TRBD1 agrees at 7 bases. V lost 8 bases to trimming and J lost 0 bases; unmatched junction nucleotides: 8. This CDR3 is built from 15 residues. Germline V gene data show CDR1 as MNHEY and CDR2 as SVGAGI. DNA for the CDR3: TGTGCCAGCTGCCCCGGGACAGTTAGCACAGATACGCAGTATTTT. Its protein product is CASCPGTVSTDTQYF.

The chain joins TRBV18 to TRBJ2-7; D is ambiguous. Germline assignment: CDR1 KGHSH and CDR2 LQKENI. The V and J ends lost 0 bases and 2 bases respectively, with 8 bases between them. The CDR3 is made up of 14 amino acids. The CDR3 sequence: CASSPPSRAYEQYF. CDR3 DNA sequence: TGTGCCAGCTCACCACCGAGCCGAGCCTACGAGCAGTACTTC.

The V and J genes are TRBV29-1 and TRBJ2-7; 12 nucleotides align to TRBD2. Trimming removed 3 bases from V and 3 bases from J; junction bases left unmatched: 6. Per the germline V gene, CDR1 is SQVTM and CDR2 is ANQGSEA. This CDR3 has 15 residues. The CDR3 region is CSVDQLAGGLYEQYF. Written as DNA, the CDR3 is TGCAGCGTTGATCAACTAGCGGGAGGCCTCTACGAGCAGTACTTC.

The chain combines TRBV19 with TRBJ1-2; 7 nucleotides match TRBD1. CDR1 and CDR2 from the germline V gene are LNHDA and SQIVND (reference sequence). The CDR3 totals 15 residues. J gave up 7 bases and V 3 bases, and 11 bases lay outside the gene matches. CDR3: CASSMDRQGEGGYTF. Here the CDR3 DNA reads TGTGCCAGTAGTATGGACCGACAGGGCGAGGGTGGCTACACCTTC.

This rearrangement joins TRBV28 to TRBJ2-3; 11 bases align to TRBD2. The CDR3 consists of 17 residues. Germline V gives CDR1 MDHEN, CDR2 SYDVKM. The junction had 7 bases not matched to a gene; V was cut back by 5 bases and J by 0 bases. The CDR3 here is CASSLKTSGTSTDTQYF. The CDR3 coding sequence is TGTGCCAGCAGTCTCAAGACTAGCGGGACTAGCACAGATACGCAGTATTTT.

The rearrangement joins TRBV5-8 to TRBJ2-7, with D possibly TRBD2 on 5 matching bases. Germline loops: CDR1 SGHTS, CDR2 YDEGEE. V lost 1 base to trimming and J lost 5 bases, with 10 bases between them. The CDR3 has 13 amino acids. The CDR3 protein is CASSLLSGNEQYF. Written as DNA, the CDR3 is TGTGCCAGCAGCTTGTTATCGGGGAACGAGCAGTACTTC.

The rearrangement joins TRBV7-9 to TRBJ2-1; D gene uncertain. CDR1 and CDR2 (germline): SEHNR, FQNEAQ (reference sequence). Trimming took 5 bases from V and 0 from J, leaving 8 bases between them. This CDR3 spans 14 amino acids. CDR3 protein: CASSADNSYNEQFF. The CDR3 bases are TGTGCCAGCAGCGCCGACAACTCCTACAATGAGCAGTTCTTC.

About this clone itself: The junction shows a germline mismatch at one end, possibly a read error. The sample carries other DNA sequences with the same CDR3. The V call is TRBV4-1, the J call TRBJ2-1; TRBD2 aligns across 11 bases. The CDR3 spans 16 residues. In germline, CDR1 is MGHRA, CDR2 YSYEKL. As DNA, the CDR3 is TGCGCTAGCAGCCCCGGACTAGCGGGCCTTCCACTTGAGCAGTTCTTC. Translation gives CASSPGLAGLPLEQFF.

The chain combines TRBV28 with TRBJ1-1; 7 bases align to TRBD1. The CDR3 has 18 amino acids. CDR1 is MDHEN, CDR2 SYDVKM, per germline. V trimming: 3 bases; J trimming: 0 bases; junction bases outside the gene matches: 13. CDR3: CASSFLRRDSYMNTEAFF. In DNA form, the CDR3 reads TGTGCCAGCAGTTTCCTAAGGCGGGACAGCTACATGAACACTGAAGCTTTCTTT.